Below are 27 T cell receptor beta chains sequenced from a single sample in a study of blood T cell repertoires in COVID-19. Here immunoSEQ multiplex PCR was the method, and the copy in TCRdb shows in-frame clones only, minus some. This table has 150,000 to 200,000 clones, 81% appearing once. The source material was peripheral blood. These receptors were obtained from an elderly woman with COVID-19, enrolled during active disease.

V gene TRBV2 combines with J gene TRBJ2-2, with D maybe TRBD1 (5 bases). V lost 6 bases and J 4 bases, leaving 9 bases between the germline ends. Looked up from germline, CDR1 is SNHLY and CDR2 is FYNNEI. The CDR3 loop spans 13 amino acids. CDR3 region: CASSRVGTGELFF. In DNA form, the CDR3 reads TGTGCCAGCAGCAGGGTGGGCACCGGGGAGCTGTTTTTT.

The J gene is TRBJ2-7, the V gene TRBV6-2 or TRBV6-3; 8 bases line up with TRBD2. V lost 1 base and J lost 0; bases outside the gene matches: 14. From germline, CDR1 is MNHEY and CDR2 SVGEGT. The CDR3 length is 19 residues. CDR3 in amino acids: CASSYFGGGAGAISYEQYF. The CDR3 nucleotides read TGTGCCAGCAGTTACTTCGGCGGAGGAGCGGGGGCCATCTCCTACGAGCAGTACTTC.

V usage is TRBV2 and J usage is TRBJ2-1; possibly TRBD1 for D (5 bases). Germline CDR1 SNHLY, CDR2 FYNNEI. The V and J ends lost 7 bases and 1 base respectively, with 14 bases between them. CDR3 length: 15 amino acids. CDR3 coding DNA: TGTGCCAGCAACCTCAGGGCCTCTTCCTACAATGAGCAGTTCTTC. It encodes CASNLRASSYNEQFF.

The chain is built from TRBV7-9 and TRBJ1-2; no clear D gene. The length of the CDR3 is 14 residues. V was shortened by 2 bases and J by 7 bases, with 14 bases between the two germline ends. The germline V gene encodes CDR1 SEHNR and CDR2 FQNEAQ (reference sequence). The CDR3 nucleotides read TGTGCCAGCAGCTTATCCGACGGGATCGGTGGCTACACCTTC. This translates into CASSLSDGIGGYTF.

This clone occurred once. CDR3 nucleotide sequence: TGCGCCAGCAGCTTAACAGGGAGCTCCTACAATGAGCAGTTCTTC. It translates to CASSLTGSSYNEQFF. The rearrangement uses TRBV5-1 and TRBJ2-1, with D maybe TRBD1 (6 bases). Germline V gene sequence: CDR1 SGHRS, CDR2 YFSETQ. The CDR3 is 15 amino acids. V was trimmed by 2 bases and J by 0 bases, leaving 9 bases between them.

This chain links TRBV7-7 with TRBJ2-3; D is uncertain. V lost 1 base and J 2 bases, leaving 13 bases between the germline ends. CDR3 length: 16 amino acids. The V gene's germline CDR1 is SSHAT and CDR2 FNYEAQ (reference sequence). The CDR3 here is CASSLETRVFTDTQYF. The CDR3 DNA is TGTGCCAGCAGCTTAGAGACCCGGGTCTTCACAGATACGCAGTATTTT. Full variable domain (remainder filled in from reference TRBV7-7 and TRBJ2-3): GAGVSQSPRYKVTKRGQDVTLRCDPISSHATLYWYQQALGQGPEFLTYFNYEAQPDKSGLPSDRFSAERPEGSISTLTIQRTEQRDSAMYRCASSLETRVFTDTQYFGPGTRLTVL.

The chain links TRBV28 to TRBJ2-3, with 10 nucleotides matching TRBD1. Germline lookup yields CDR1 MDHEN and CDR2 SYDVKM. Trimming cost V 6 bases and J 1 base; bases outside gene matches: 4. The CDR3 totals 15 residues. The CDR3 region has the DNA TGTGCCAGCAGAGACAGGGGGCAGGGCACAGATACGCAGTATTTT. It translates to CASRDRGQGTDTQYF.

The chain is built from TRBV27 and TRBJ1-2; a possible D gene is TRBD1 (5 bases). V lost 3 bases and J lost 4, with 24 bases in between. Looked up from germline, CDR1 is MNHEY and CDR2 is SMNVEV (reference sequence). The length of the CDR3 is 18 residues. CDR3 residues: CASSFIRVGTGNTYGYTF. CDR3 DNA sequence: TGTGCCAGCAGTTTTATCAGGGTTGGTACCGGTAATACCTATGGCTACACCTTC.

The V gene is TRBV10-3, the J gene TRBJ2-7; 10 positions match TRBD2. The CDR3 length is 16 residues. Germline CDR1 ENHRY, CDR2 SYGVKD. J gave up 4 bases and V 3 bases, and 9 bases lay outside the gene matches. The CDR3 nucleotides are TGTGCCATCAGTGAAGGGCTAGCGGGAGTTCTATACGAGCAGTACTTC. Amino acid sequence: CAISEGLAGVLYEQYF.

J is TRBJ2-7 and V is TRBV27, with 8 bases that match TRBD1. This CDR3 spans 14 amino acids. V lost 6 bases, J lost 5 bases, and 9 bases stayed unmatched. Germline V CDR1 and CDR2: MNHEY, SMNVEV (reference sequence). The CDR3 region is CASRNQGAWDEQYF. For the CDR3, the DNA is TGTGCCAGCAGAAACCAGGGGGCTTGGGACGAGCAGTACTTC.

The gene calls are TRBV13 and TRBJ2-3; 8 bases line up with TRBD2. The CDR3 has 14 residues. After removal of 0 bases from V and 15 bases from J, the junction contained 11 bases not matched to a gene. Per germline, CDR1 PRHDT and CDR2 FYEKMQ (reference sequence). CDR3 coding DNA: TGTGCCAGCAGCTTAGGCCGAGATAGCGGGATGTTATATTTT. Translating it yields CASSLGRDSGMLYF.

The V call is TRBV27, the J call TRBJ1-2; TRBD1 agrees at 8 bases. CDR3 length equals 15 residues. The V gene's germline CDR1 is MNHEY and CDR2 SMNVEV (reference sequence). The V gene end was trimmed by 5 bases and the J gene end by 1 base; junction bases not matched to a gene: 6. CDR3 sequence: CASSPRTGLNYGYTF. In DNA form, the CDR3 reads TGTGCCAGCAGTCCAAGGACAGGGCTTAACTATGGCTACACCTTC.

The rearrangement links TRBV5-6 to TRBJ2-1; possible D gene TRBD2, 5 bases. The CDR3 runs to 18 residues. V lost 3 bases and J 3 bases, leaving 22 bases between the germline ends. Germline V CDR1 and CDR2: SGHDT, YYEEEE. For the CDR3, the DNA is TGTGCCAGCAGCTCACCCGGCGTGATAGCGCGGATCTACAATGAGCAGTTCTTC. Translating it yields CASSSPGVIARIYNEQFF.

The rearrangement joins TRBV30 to TRBJ1-2; 9 bases match TRBD1. The CDR3 contains 14 residues. Germline-derived CDR1 and CDR2 are GTSNPN and SVGIG (reference sequence). With 1 base clipped from V and 2 bases from J, the junction kept 2 bases outside the gene matches. The CDR3 protein is CAWSGDRENYGYTF. The CDR3 DNA sequence: TGTGCCTGGAGTGGGGACAGGGAAAACTATGGCTACACCTTC.

This chain joins TRBV12-5 and TRBJ2-1; TRBD2 is a possible D gene (5 bases). This CDR3 comprises 13 residues. The germline V and J ends were trimmed by 5 bases and 5 bases, with 10 bases remaining between them. Germline V gene lookup returns CDR1 LGHNT and CDR2 FRNRAP. The CDR3 sequence is CASGAASNNEQFF. Written as DNA, the CDR3 is TGTGCTAGTGGTGCGGCTAGCAACAATGAGCAGTTCTTC.

The chain is built from TRBV11-2 and TRBJ2-1; D is possibly TRBD2 (6 bases). Germline CDR1 and CDR2: SGHAT and FQNNGV. CDR3 length equals 16 residues. The V gene lost 0 bases and the J gene lost 2 bases, with 11 bases spanning the gap. The CDR3 sequence: CASSLDAGGAYNEQFF. The CDR3 bases are TGTGCCAGCAGCTTAGACGCTGGCGGGGCCTACAATGAGCAGTTCTTC.

The chain has TRBV30 and TRBJ2-1; D perhaps matches TRBD2 (5 bases). This CDR3 comprises 15 residues. V gave up 2 bases and J gave up 8 bases, with 19 bases separating them. The V gene's germline CDR1 is GTSNPN and CDR2 SVGIG (reference sequence). The DNA of the CDR3 is TGTGCCTGGAGTAAGTCGATCCGGGGTTCGGATGAGCAGTTCTTC. Translated: CAWSKSIRGSDEQFF.

This clone turned up a few times. V and J are TRBV9 and TRBJ2-3, with D possibly TRBD1 on 5 matching bases. The germline V gene encodes CDR1 SGDLS and CDR2 YYNGEE. Trimming left V 1 base short and J 0 bases short, with 15 bases between. The CDR3 is 17 amino acids. The DNA for the CDR3 is TGTGCCAGCAGCGTACAGGGTGAACTAACTAGCACAGATACGCAGTATTTT. Its protein is CASSVQGELTSTDTQYF. The whole variable domain, filled in from reference TRBV9 and TRBJ2-3, reads DSGVTQTPKHLITATGQRVTLRCSPRSGDLSVYWYQQSLDQGLQFLIQYYNGEERAKGNILERFSAQQFPDLHSELNLSSLELGDSALYFCASSVQGELTSTDTQYFGPGTRLTVL.

The gene calls are TRBV11-3 and TRBJ1-1; 8 bases are a match to TRBD1. The germline V gene has CDR1 SGHNT and CDR2 YENEEA. This CDR3 is 17 amino acids long. V gave up 0 bases and J gave up 4 bases; unmatched junction bases: 10. Here the CDR3 DNA reads TGTGCCAGCAGCTTAGATTGGACAGGGTGGGATTCCACTGAAGCTTTCTTT. This sequence encodes CASSLDWTGWDSTEAFF.

The chain carries TRBV18 and TRBJ1-5; D is ambiguous. CDR1 KGHSH and CDR2 LQKENI come from the germline V gene. V lost 3 bases, J lost 6 bases, and 9 bases lay in between. The CDR3 is made up of 13 amino acids. This CDR3 is CASSPAGGQPQHF. The CDR3 DNA follows: TGTGCCAGCTCACCGGCAGGAGGTCAGCCCCAGCATTTT.

V is TRBV5-1 and J is TRBJ2-7; a weak D match, TRBD2 (5 bases). This CDR3 is built from 15 residues. Germline V gene sequence: CDR1 SGHRS, CDR2 YFSETQ. V shed 4 bases and J shed 2 bases, with 16 bases lying between them. CDR3 DNA: TGCGCCAGCAGCCCGGATGGTGGGGAGCCCTACGAGCAGTACTTC. Its protein is CASSPDGGEPYEQYF.

This rearrangement joins TRBV9 to TRBJ1-1, with D unresolved. Per germline, CDR1 SGDLS and CDR2 YYNGEE. V lost 4 bases and J 0 bases, leaving 13 bases between the germline ends. The CDR3 length is 15 residues. CDR3 region: CASSPEVMVNTEAFF. DNA of the CDR3: TGTGCCAGCAGCCCAGAAGTCATGGTGAACACTGAAGCTTTCTTT.

The CDR3 bases are TGTGCCAGTAGTATAGCCTCGGACAGTTCCTACGAGCAGTACTTC. Translation gives CASSIASDSSYEQYF. The chain employs TRBV19 and TRBJ2-7; TRBD1 might be the D (6 bases). V lost 1 base and J 1 base, leaving 11 bases between the germline ends. CDR3 length: 15 residues. Germline loops: CDR1 LNHDA, CDR2 SQIVND (reference sequence).

CDR3 nucleotide sequence: TGTGCCAGCAGCCAGGGACTAGCCGCTAGTAACATTCAGTACTTC. Translated, it gives CASSQGLAASNIQYF. This chain joins TRBV3-1 (or the pseudogene TRBV3-2) and TRBJ2-4; 9 bases map to TRBD2. The V gene end was trimmed by 3 bases and the J gene end by 7 bases; junction bases not matched to a gene: 7. The CDR3 covers 15 residues. Per germline, CDR1 LGHDT and CDR2 YNNKEL (reference sequence).

This clone occurred once. This chain uses TRBV15 with TRBJ2-1; TRBD1 is a possible D gene (6 bases). V dropped 3 bases and J dropped 8 bases, with 11 bases sitting between them. Per the germline V gene, CDR1 is LNHNV and CDR2 is YYDKDF (reference sequence). There are 13 residues in the CDR3. CDR3 nucleotides: TGTGCCACCAGCAGTGCCTGGACAGATGAGCAGTTCTTC. Translated: CATSSAWTDEQFF.

V and J are TRBV6-5 and TRBJ2-7; D call uncertain. V lost 0 bases, J lost 3 bases, and 9 bases lay in between. Germline CDR1 is MNHEY and CDR2 is SVGAGI. CDR3 size: 14 residues. CDR3 amino acids: CASSYSIGSYEQYF. In DNA, the CDR3 is TGTGCCAGCAGTTACTCGATTGGCAGCTACGAGCAGTACTTC.

This clone was detected only once. CDR3 in amino acids: CASRSGLAPYNEQFF. The CDR3, as DNA: TGCGCCAGCAGATCCGGACTAGCCCCCTACAATGAGCAGTTCTTC. This chain connects TRBV5-1 to TRBJ2-1; 8 bases fit TRBD2. This CDR3 is built from 15 residues. Germline CDR1 SGHRS, CDR2 YFSETQ. The J segment lost 2 bases and the V segment lost 5 bases, leaving 6 bases of the junction unmatched.